What follows is one T cell receptor (beta chain) and its context. Its target is unknown. The sample comes from a study of T cell responses to AZD1222 COVID-19 vaccine. Study in general: Second-dose recipients at about 4 or about 12 weeks were treated as one pooled group. General study results and limits: Unmutated variant regions are reportedly the target of nearly half of TCRs that are spike-specific.

Some clones are missing from TCRdb's copy, which holds only in-frame ones; the method was immunoSEQ multiplex PCR. The data contain 150,000 or so clones, roughly 90% of them seen just once; the ten biggest clones take up about 1.3%. The material was peripheral blood, obtained on day 0 of AZD1222 vaccination. The receptor's source is an adult in good health.

CDR3 coding DNA: TGTGCCAGCAGCGCAGTCCCGGGACAGGGTGAGCAGTTCTTC. Its protein is CASSAVPGQGEQFF. V usage is TRBV7-6 and J usage is TRBJ2-1; 9 bases fit TRBD1. The CDR3 runs 14 residues. With 5 bases clipped from V and 9 bases from J, the junction kept 8 bases outside the gene matches. Germline loops: CDR1 SGHVS, CDR2 FNYEAQ.